The 10 T cell receptor beta chains below come from one sample, sequenced in a study of CD4+ T cells in melanoma. Profiled with immunoSEQ multiplex PCR; TCRdb holds only in-frame clones, not every one. The sample holds roughly 150,000 clones, around 90% seen once. All receptors come from a human donor with melanoma.

This rearrangement joins TRBV7-8 to TRBJ1-1; D gene ambiguous. This CDR3 is 14 amino acids long. Deletions cut 2 bases from V and 6 bases from J, with 13 bases between. Germline CDR1 and CDR2: SGHVS and FQNEAQ. As DNA, the CDR3 is TGTGCCAGCAGCTTACGCGAGGAGAGTGCTGAAGCTTTCTTT. The encoded protein is CASSLREESAEAFF.

The chain recombines TRBV7-9 with TRBJ1-3; D call uncertain. Germline V gives CDR1 SEHNR, CDR2 FQNEAQ (reference sequence). The CDR3 consists of 12 residues. V lost 1 base, J lost 4 bases, and 2 bases lay in between. The CDR3 DNA reads as TGTGCCAGCAGCTTAGGGGGAAACACCATATATTTT. It codes for CASSLGGNTIYF.

A single count supports this clone. V gene TRBV7-2 combines with J gene TRBJ1-1; 8 positions agree with TRBD1. Losses at the gene ends were 6 bases for V and 4 bases for J; bases not matched to a gene: 16. The CDR3 covers 17 residues. The V gene's germline CDR1 is SGHTA and CDR2 FQGNSA. CDR3 loop: CASSYRDRTKIGTEAFF. CDR3 DNA: TGTGCCAGCAGTTACCGGGACAGGACTAAGATTGGCACTGAAGCTTTCTTT. Complete variable domain (other parts from reference TRBV7-2 and TRBJ1-1): GAGVSQSPSNKVTEKGKDVELRCDPISGHTALYWYRQSLGQGLEFLIYFQGNSAPDKSGLPSDRFSAERTGGSVSTLTIQRTQQEDSAVYLCASSYRDRTKIGTEAFFGQGTRLTVV.

This chain uses TRBV9 with TRBJ1-2, with D maybe TRBD1 (6 bases). The CDR3 covers 16 residues. V lost 3 bases and J 4 bases, leaving 19 bases between the germline ends. Germline loops: CDR1 SGDLS, CDR2 YYNGEE. The CDR3 sequence is CASSGGGGMGGYGYTF. The CDR3 coding sequence is TGTGCCAGCAGCGGAGGAGGGGGGATGGGCGGCTATGGCTACACCTTC.

V gene TRBV19 combines with J gene TRBJ2-2, with 8 bases aligning to TRBD1. The CDR3 spans 13 residues. After removal of 8 bases from V and 6 bases from J, the junction contained 5 bases not matched to a gene. The germline CDR1 and CDR2 sequences are LNHDA and SQIVND (reference sequence). As DNA, the CDR3 is TGTGCCAGTCGGACAGGGTGGTCCGGGGAGCTGTTTTTT. Residues: CASRTGWSGELFF.

The V call is TRBV28, the J call TRBJ1-6; 7 nucleotides align to TRBD1. The CDR3 spans 15 residues. J lost 9 bases, V lost 5 bases, and 10 bases had no gene match. Looked up from germline, CDR1 is MDHEN and CDR2 is SYDVKM. CDR3 DNA: TGTGCCAGCAGTGAACCTGGGACAGCCGTTTCACCCCTCCACTTT. Protein: CASSEPGTAVSPLHF.

The chain has TRBV5-6 and TRBJ1-1, with D unclear. Trimming took off 0 bases at V and 5 bases at J, with 8 bases between the two ends. Germline V gene lookup returns CDR1 SGHDT and CDR2 YYEEEE. The CDR3 is made up of 13 amino acids. In DNA, the CDR3 is TGTGCCAGCAGCTTGGTCTCGAGGACTGAAGCTTTCTTT. It encodes CASSLVSRTEAFF.

The chain combines TRBV6-5 with TRBJ1-1, with a weak D call TRBD1 (6 bases). The CDR3 runs 14 residues. With 7 bases removed from V and 5 bases from J, the gap between germline ends came to 17 bases. Germline CDR1 MNHEY, CDR2 SVGAGI. The chain's CDR3 is CASTRAGEWTEAFF. In DNA form, the CDR3 reads TGTGCCAGCACCAGGGCAGGGGAGTGGACTGAAGCTTTCTTT.

This chain connects TRBV10-3 to TRBJ1-1; D might be TRBD1 (5 bases). The CDR3 is made up of 16 amino acids. The germline V and J ends were trimmed by 6 bases and 5 bases, with 22 bases remaining between them. Germline lookup yields CDR1 ENHRY and CDR2 SYGVKD. The CDR3 loop is CAIRGEGVRGWTEAFF. As DNA, the CDR3 is TGTGCCATCAGGGGGGAGGGTGTCCGCGGTTGGACTGAAGCTTTCTTT.

This clone was seen only a few times. The gene calls are TRBV5-1 and TRBJ1-2; D unresolved. The germline gives CDR1 SGHRS, CDR2 YFSETQ. The CDR3 runs 15 residues. V was cut by 0 bases and J by 6 bases, with 15 bases left in between. CDR3 nucleotides: TGCGCCAGCAGCTTGGGGGAGGCTGGTAGGGATGGCTACACCTTC. It yields the protein CASSLGEAGRDGYTF.